This T cell receptor (beta chain) came from a study of T cells in Graves' hyperthyroidism and ophthalmopathy. TCR beta CDR3 regions were amplified from RNA. TCR CDR3 regions were first amplified by RT-PCR with HTBI primers. TCRdb independently ran MiXCR on the multiplex PCR reads; one entry per CDR3 protein. The repertoire consists of roughly 500,000 distinct CDR3 sequences, with about 46% occurring once and the leading ten covering roughly 45%. The CDR3 length is 15 residues. Germline CDR1 and CDR2: SEHNR and FQNEAQ (reference sequence). The germline V and J ends were trimmed by 5 bases and 4 bases, with 18 bases remaining between them. The study left out patients who had uncontrolled infection, other autoimmune disease, pregnancy or lactation. Each diagnosis was grounded in clinical symptoms, serum thyroxine and TRAb, thyroid ultrasound, and orbital computed tomography. As concerns this clonotype: Its antigen remains unidentified.

Study-level results: Ophthalmopathy, which appeared later, was predicted by the model a median about 6.8 months before onset. Ophthalmopathy was told apart from stable hyperthyroidism by a 13 V-J model.

The chain recombines TRBV7-9 with TRBJ2-7; tentatively, D is TRBD2 (6 bases). This clonotype was sampled from an adult woman with Graves' disease, either hyperthyroidism or ophthalmopathy (not recorded which). Sequenced: peripheral blood or thyroid tissue (not recorded which). The CDR3 sequence: CASSLREKGPYEQYF. CDR3 sequence (DNA): TGTGCCAGCAGCCTCCGGGAGAAGGGCCCGTACGAGCAGTACTTC.